These 29 T cell receptor beta chains were sequenced from one sample in a study of OX40 agonist ivuxolimab in advanced cancers. The assay was immunoSEQ multiplex PCR, and TCRdb's table has in-frame clones only and misses some. This table holds about 76,000 clones, around 80% found once. The sequencing here drew on CD4+ or CD8+ T cells sorted from blood, taken in a trial of the OX40 agonist ivuxolimab. The receptors derive from an adult with an advanced solid tumor such as melanoma, head and neck, liver or kidney cancer.

This clone was seen just once. Other DNA sequences from this sample encode an identical CDR3 as well. The chain employs TRBV5-1 and TRBJ2-7; 8 positions agree with TRBD2. Trimming took 4 bases from V and 6 from J; bases not matched to a gene: 18. Germline CDR1 SGHRS, CDR2 YFSETQ. The CDR3 totals 17 residues. The CDR3 sequence: CASSPGRLAGALFEQYF. CDR3 coding DNA: TGCGCCAGCAGCCCCGGGAGGCTAGCGGGCGCTCTTTTCGAGCAGTACTTC.

V usage is TRBV5-1 and J usage is TRBJ1-6, with D possibly matching TRBD1 (6 bases). This CDR3 has 16 amino acids. Per the germline V gene, CDR1 is SGHRS and CDR2 is YFSETQ. V lost 4 bases and J lost 8, with 19 bases in between. CDR3 DNA sequence: TGCGCCAGCAGCCCAAACGGGGGGGCAGTGGATTCACCCCTCCACTTT. It specifies CASSPNGGAVDSPLHF.

The genes are TRBV6-1 and TRBJ1-2, with D possibly matching TRBD1 (5 bases). CDR3 length: 14 amino acids. The V gene's germline CDR1 is MNHNS and CDR2 SASEGT. V dropped 5 bases and J dropped 6 bases, with 16 bases sitting between them. The CDR3 protein is CASSFVRGGNGYTF. CDR3 bases: TGTGCCAGCAGTTTTGTGAGGGGCGGGAATGGCTACACCTTC.

The V call is TRBV5-1, the J call TRBJ2-7; D is perhaps TRBD1 (5 bases). Germline lookup yields CDR1 SGHRS and CDR2 YFSETQ. This CDR3 region has 13 residues. V dropped 0 bases and J dropped 6 bases, with 10 bases sitting between them. The CDR3 sequence is CASSLDQGLEQYF. CDR3 sequence (DNA): TGCGCCAGCAGCTTGGACCAGGGTCTCGAGCAGTACTTC.

The rearrangement links TRBV7-9 to TRBJ1-1; TRBD1 is a possible D gene (5 bases). The germline CDR1 and CDR2 sequences are SEHNR and FQNEAQ (reference sequence). CDR3 length equals 13 residues. V gave up 0 bases and J gave up 11 bases, with 13 bases separating them. The CDR3 nucleotides are TGTGCCAGCAGCTTAGCGGGGGGGGTCGTGGCTTTCTTT. Residues: CASSLAGGVVAFF.

As DNA, the CDR3 is TGTGCCAGCAGCCAGAGGACAGGGGGCATTGAAGCTTTCTTT. It encodes CASSQRTGGIEAFF. This chain uses TRBV14 with TRBJ1-1; 11 bases agree with TRBD1. V trimming: 3 bases; J trimming: 7 bases; junction bases outside the gene matches: 4. The CDR3 runs 14 residues. CDR1 and CDR2 from the germline V gene are SGHDN and FVKESK.

The genes are TRBV18 and TRBJ2-3; D unresolved. The V gene lost 3 bases and the J gene lost 2 bases, with 9 bases spanning the gap. The CDR3 extends over 14 amino acids. In germline, CDR1 is KGHSH, CDR2 LQKENI. The CDR3 DNA reads TGTGCCAGCTCACCGGTAGAAAACACAGATACGCAGTATTTT. Protein sequence: CASSPVENTDTQYF.

CDR3 amino acids: CASSQDFGQGNTIYF. DNA of the CDR3: TGCGCCAGCAGCCAAGATTTTGGCCAGGGAAACACCATATATTTT. This chain joins TRBV4-1 and TRBJ1-3; no reliable D call. The CDR3 has 15 amino acids. Trimming removed 0 bases at V and 4 bases at J, with 10 bases between. CDR1 is MGHRA, CDR2 YSYEKL, per germline.

V is TRBV4-2 and J is TRBJ2-1; the match to TRBD1 covers 7 bases. The CDR3 covers 15 residues. The V gene end was trimmed by 4 bases and the J gene end by 5 bases; junction bases not matched to a gene: 8. Germline V lookup: CDR1 LGHNA, CDR2 YNFKEQ. The CDR3, as DNA: TGTGCCAGCAGCCCCCCCGACAGGGATCACAATGAGCAGTTCTTC. It encodes CASSPPDRDHNEQFF.

This chain uses TRBV5-8 with TRBJ2-1; 9 bases align to TRBD2. The length of the CDR3 is 16 residues. The germline CDR1 and CDR2 sequences are SGHTS and YDEGEE. V lost 3 bases, J lost 4 bases, and 8 bases stayed unmatched. CDR3 protein: CASSSNSGGLYNEQFF. CDR3 coding DNA: TGTGCCAGCAGCTCCAATAGCGGGGGCCTGTACAATGAGCAGTTCTTC.

The chain employs TRBV5-4 and TRBJ2-1; D is perhaps TRBD1 (7 bases). The germline V and J ends were trimmed by 4 bases and 10 bases, with 12 bases remaining between them. The CDR3 is 12 amino acids. Germline CDR1 and CDR2: SGHNT and YYREEE (reference sequence). The CDR3 DNA sequence: TGTGCCAGCAGCCGGGACAGCGGGGAGCAGTTCTTC. Translated: CASSRDSGEQFF.

This chain connects TRBV5-6 to TRBJ1-2; no definite D call. Trimming cost V 0 bases and J 4 bases, with 7 bases left between them. CDR1 is SGHDT, CDR2 YYEEEE, per germline. This CDR3 is 13 amino acids long. The CDR3 sequence is CASSLEGSYGYTF. Written as DNA, the CDR3 is TGTGCCAGCAGCTTGGAGGGATCCTATGGCTACACCTTC.

This sequence joins TRBV7-3 and TRBJ2-2; TRBD2 agrees at 7 bases. The V gene end was trimmed by 6 bases and the J gene end by 5 bases; junction bases not matched to a gene: 6. CDR3 length: 14 residues. Germline CDR1 reads SGHTA; CDR2 reads FQGTGA. Here the CDR3 reads CASSPRRGTGELFF. The CDR3, as DNA: TGTGCCAGCAGTCCCCGGCGGGGGACCGGGGAGCTGTTTTTT. The whole variable domain, filled in from reference TRBV7-3 and TRBJ2-2, reads GAGVSQTPSNKVTEKGKYVELRCDPISGHTALYWYRQSLGQGPEFLIYFQGTGAADDSGLPNDRFFAVRPEGSVSTLKIQRTERGDSAVYLCASSPRRGTGELFFGEGSRLTVL.

The chain uses TRBV19 and TRBJ1-4, with TRBD1 identical over 8 bases. The CDR3 extends over 13 amino acids. The germline V gene has CDR1 LNHDA and CDR2 SQIVND (reference sequence). The V segment lost 5 bases and the J segment 10 bases; nucleotides outside the gene matches: 6. CDR3 amino acids: CASSRTGMAKLFF. The CDR3 DNA reads as TGTGCCAGTAGTCGGACAGGGATGGCAAAACTGTTTTTT.

The table lists this clone with a few counts. V gene TRBV28 combines with J gene TRBJ1-6; 9 positions match TRBD1. The V gene end was trimmed by 5 bases and the J gene end by 7 bases; junction bases not matched to a gene: 9. Germline CDR1 and CDR2: MDHEN and SYDVKM. The CDR3 runs to 16 residues. CDR3 bases: TGTGCCAGCAGTGCTCCGGGACAGGGAGACAATTCACCCCTCCACTTT. As protein: CASSAPGQGDNSPLHF.

The rearrangement joins TRBV10-3 to TRBJ1-5; perhaps TRBD1 as D (6 bases). This CDR3 spans 13 amino acids. Germline loops: CDR1 ENHRY, CDR2 SYGVKD. V was trimmed by 6 bases and J by 7 bases, leaving 13 bases between them. This CDR3 is CAIRGDMAQPQHF. CDR3 sequence (DNA): TGTGCCATCAGGGGGGACATGGCCCAGCCCCAGCATTTT.

The chain is built from TRBV7-7 and TRBJ2-3; 12 nucleotides align to TRBD2. The CDR3 length is 15 residues. Germline CDR1 and CDR2: SSHAT and FNYEAQ (reference sequence). Losses at the gene ends were 5 bases for V and 2 bases for J; bases not matched to a gene: 2. Here the CDR3 DNA reads TGTGCCAGCAGCCGGACTAGCGGGGACACAGATACGCAGTATTTT. It yields the protein CASSRTSGDTDTQYF. The whole variable domain, remainder taken from reference TRBV7-7 and TRBJ2-3, is GAGVSQSPRYKVTKRGQDVTLRCDPISSHATLYWYQQALGQGPEFLTYFNYEAQPDKSGLPSDRFSAERPEGSISTLTIQRTEQRDSAMYRCASSRTSGDTDTQYFGPGTRLTVL.

The V and J genes are TRBV28 and TRBJ1-3; maybe TRBD1 (6 bases). V lost 9 bases to trimming and J lost 2 bases, with 14 bases between them. CDR3 length: 14 amino acids. The germline CDR1 and CDR2 sequences are MDHEN and SYDVKM. The CDR3 DNA reads as TGTGCCAGTTTAGGGGGGAGGACTGGAAACACCATATATTTT. Protein sequence: CASLGGRTGNTIYF.

This clone was counted between two and nine times. The V call is TRBV19, the J call TRBJ1-5, with D possibly being TRBD1 (5 bases). V shed 9 bases and J shed 0 bases, with 18 bases lying between them. Germline CDR1 is LNHDA and CDR2 is SQIVND (reference sequence). The CDR3 consists of 16 residues. The CDR3 DNA is TGTGCCAGCCGGGTGGGGAGGGGATATAGCAATCAGCCCCAGCATTTT. Residues: CASRVGRGYSNQPQHF.

The J gene is TRBJ1-6, the V gene TRBV28; the D is unclear. In germline, CDR1 is MDHEN, CDR2 SYDVKM. Trimming took off 8 bases at V and 0 bases at J, with 8 bases between the two ends. The CDR3 contains 14 residues. The CDR3: CASGLSSYNSPLHF. CDR3 sequence (DNA): TGTGCCAGCGGACTAAGCTCCTATAATTCACCCCTCCACTTT.

The J gene is TRBJ1-4, the V gene TRBV19, with D possibly being TRBD1 (5 bases). The CDR3 runs 18 residues. V was clipped by 4 bases and J by 4 bases, with 22 bases between them. The germline V gene encodes CDR1 LNHDA and CDR2 SQIVND (reference sequence). Written as DNA, the CDR3 is TGTGCCAGTAGTAACCACCGGGACGGCGGAGGTATTAATGAAAAACTGTTTTTT. This codes for CASSNHRDGGGINEKLFF.

About this clone: Other DNA sequences in this sample translate to the same CDR3. The chain uses TRBV6-5 and TRBJ1-2, with 9 bases aligning to TRBD1. V shed 6 bases, J shed 4 bases, and the junction held 6 bases outside the gene matches. The CDR3 consists of 14 residues. In germline, CDR1 is MNHEY, CDR2 SVGAGI. Here the CDR3 DNA reads TGTGCCAGCAGGCTGGGACAGGGAATCTATGGCTACACCTTC. Its protein is CASRLGQGIYGYTF.

The chain joins TRBV5-1 to TRBJ1-1; 12 bases agree with TRBD1. The CDR3 has 15 amino acids. CDR1 and CDR2 (germline): SGHRS, YFSETQ. Losses at the gene ends were 6 bases for V and 7 bases for J; bases not matched to a gene: 10. CDR3 sequence reads: CASTPRGQGAGEAFF. The CDR3 nucleotides read TGCGCCAGCACCCCAAGGGGACAGGGGGCCGGTGAAGCTTTCTTT.

This rearrangement joins TRBV5-4 to TRBJ2-2; TRBD1 agrees at 7 bases. The CDR3 is 19 residues long. CDR1 is SGHNT, CDR2 YYREEE, per germline (reference sequence). V gave up 0 bases and J gave up 0 bases; unmatched junction bases: 11. This chain's CDR3 is CASSLVGRQGPSNTGELFF. CDR3 sequence (DNA): TGTGCCAGCAGCTTGGTAGGCCGACAGGGACCTTCGAACACCGGGGAGCTGTTTTTT.

The chain has TRBV7-9 and TRBJ2-2; 13 nucleotides line up with TRBD2. The ends lost 7 bases at V and 4 bases at J; junction bases unmatched: 6. The germline V gene has CDR1 SEHNR and CDR2 FQNEAQ (reference sequence). CDR3 length: 16 amino acids. CDR3 DNA sequence: TGTGCCAGCACCCCGACTAGCGGGGGGCCCACCGGGGAGCTGTTTTTT. Translation gives CASTPTSGGPTGELFF. The full variable domain, completed using reference TRBV7-9 and TRBJ2-2, is DTGVSQNPRHKITKRGQNVTFRCDPISEHNRLYWYRQTLGQGPEFLTYFQNEAQLEKSRLLSDRFSAERPKGSFSTLEIQRTEQGDSAMYLCASTPTSGGPTGELFFGEGSRLTVL.

This clone was picked up a small number of times. The chain is built from TRBV5-1 and TRBJ1-6; tentatively, D is TRBD1 (6 bases). The CDR3 is 15 amino acids. V was trimmed by 1 base and J by 7 bases, leaving 12 bases between them. From germline, CDR1 is SGHRS and CDR2 YFSETQ. CDR3 nucleotide sequence: TGCGCCAGCAGCTTGATCTCAGGGGACAATTCACCCCTCCACTTT. Protein: CASSLISGDNSPLHF.

The chain uses TRBV10-3 and TRBJ2-3; 12 positions agree with TRBD2. V lost 6 bases and J lost 5; bases outside the gene matches: 12. The CDR3 runs 17 residues. The germline gives CDR1 ENHRY, CDR2 SYGVKD. The CDR3 DNA follows: TGTGCCATCAGAGCCCAGTCTAGCGGGGGGGCAGGAGATACGCAGTATTTT. Amino acids: CAIRAQSSGGAGDTQYF.

The rearrangement joins TRBV7-2 to TRBJ2-1; 14 bases agree with TRBD2. The CDR3 is made up of 16 amino acids. From germline, CDR1 is SGHTA and CDR2 FQGNSA. V lost 6 bases, J lost 7 bases, and 8 bases stayed unmatched. Here the CDR3 reads CASSPTSGGALNEQFF. Here the CDR3 DNA reads TGTGCCAGCAGTCCGACTAGCGGGGGGGCCCTAAATGAGCAGTTCTTC.

In its sample, this clone was seen a few times. This CDR3 is CASSLGRDSTEAFF. In DNA form, the CDR3 reads TGTGCCAGCAGCTTAGGCAGGGACAGCACTGAAGCTTTCTTT. The genes are TRBV7-3 and TRBJ1-1, with TRBD1 matching over 7 bases. The trim removed 2 bases at V and 4 bases at J, leaving 4 bases unmatched. Germline loops: CDR1 SGHTA, CDR2 FQGTGA. The CDR3 sequence is 14 residues long.